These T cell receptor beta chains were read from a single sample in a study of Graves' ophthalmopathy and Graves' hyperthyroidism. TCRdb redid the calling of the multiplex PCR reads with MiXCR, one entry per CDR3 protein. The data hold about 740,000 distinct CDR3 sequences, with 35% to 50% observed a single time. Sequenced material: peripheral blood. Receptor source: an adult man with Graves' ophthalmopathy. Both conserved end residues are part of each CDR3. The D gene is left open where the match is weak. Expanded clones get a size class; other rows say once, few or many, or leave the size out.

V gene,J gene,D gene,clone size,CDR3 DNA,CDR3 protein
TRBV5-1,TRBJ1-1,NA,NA,TGCGCCAGCAGCGGGATCACAGGATCTAAGGGGACTGAAGCTTTCTTT,CASSGITGSKGTEAFF
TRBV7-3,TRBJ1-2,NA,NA,TGTGCCAGCAGCTTAACCGGGGGGGCAGATCACTATGGCTACACCTTC,CASSLTGGADHYGYTF
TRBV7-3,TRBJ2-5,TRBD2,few,TGTGCCAGCAGCCAGCGACTAGCGGAGACCCAGTACTTC,CASSQRLAETQYF
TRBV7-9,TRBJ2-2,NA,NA,TGTGCCAGCAACTTGGGACCGAACACCGGGGAGCTGTTTTTT,CASNLGPNTGELFF
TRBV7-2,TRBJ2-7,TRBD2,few,TGTGCCAGCAGCTTACTTAGTAGCGGGAGGGCCTACGAGCAGTACTTC,CASSLLSSGRAYEQYF
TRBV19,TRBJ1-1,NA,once,TGTGCCAGCTCATCGGGACGGTCCAACGCTGAAGCTTTCTTT,CASSSGRSNAEAFF
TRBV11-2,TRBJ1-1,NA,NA,TGCGCCAGCAGTGAGTCAGGGCAGGGGTCTAACACTGAAGCTTTCTTT,CASSESGQGSNTEAFF
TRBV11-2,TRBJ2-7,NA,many,TGTGCCAGCAGCTTATCAGGGACCTACGAGCAGTACTTC,CASSLSGTYEQYF
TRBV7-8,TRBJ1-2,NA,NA,TGCGCCAGCAGTGGCGGGATCTATGGCTACACCTTC,CASSGGIYGYTF
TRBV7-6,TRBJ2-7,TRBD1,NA,TGTGCCAGCAGCGTAGCGCCCCGACAGGGGGCGGCCGGGAACGAGCAGTACTTC,CASSVAPRQGAAGNEQYF
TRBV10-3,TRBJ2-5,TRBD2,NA,TGTGCCAGCAGACGCCGACTAGCGGGGGCCCAAGAGACCCAGTACTTC,CASRRRLAGAQETQYF
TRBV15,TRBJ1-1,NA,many,TGTGCCACCTCAGGAGATGAAGCTTTCTTT,CATSGDEAFF
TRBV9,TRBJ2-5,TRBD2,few,TGTGCCAGCAGCCCCGGGCGGCTAGCGGGACAAGAGACCCAGTACTTC,CASSPGRLAGQETQYF
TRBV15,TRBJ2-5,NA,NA,TGTGCCACCAGCAAAACCGACAGGGGAGGGGGTCAGCAAGAGACCCAGTACTTC,CATSKTDRGGGQQETQYF
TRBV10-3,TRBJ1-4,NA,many,TGTGCCAGCAGTTCAACAGGGTATCGGACTGAAAAACTGTTTTTT,CASSSTGYRTEKLFF
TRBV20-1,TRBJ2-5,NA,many,TGCAGTGCCCTTTCGGGGTCGGAGACCCAGTACTTC,CSALSGSETQYF
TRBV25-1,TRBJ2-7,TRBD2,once,TGTGCCAGCAGTTTACCGCGGGAGGGCCTCAGAGAGCAGTACTTC,CASSLPREGLREQYF
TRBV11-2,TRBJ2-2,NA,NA,TGTGCCAGCAGCTTAGATGGGTGGGGGACCGGGGAGCTGTTTTTT,CASSLDGWGTGELFF
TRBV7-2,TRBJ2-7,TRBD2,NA,TGTGCCAGCAGCTTAGCGGTCCTAGCGGGAATCGGGGACGAGCAGTACTTC,CASSLAVLAGIGDEQYF
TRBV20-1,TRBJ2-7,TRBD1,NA,TGCAGTGCTAGACAGGGACAGGGGGCTTACGAGCAGTACTTC,CSARQGQGAYEQYF
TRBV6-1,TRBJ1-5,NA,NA,TGTGCCAGCAGTGAACTAACAGAATCTCAGCCCCAGCATTTT,CASSELTESQPQHF
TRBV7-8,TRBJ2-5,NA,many,TGTGCCAGCGGTGGGGTACAAGAGACCCAGTACTTC,CASGGVQETQYF
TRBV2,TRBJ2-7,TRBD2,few,TGTGCCAGCAGTGACGCTAGCGGGGGGTGGGAGCAGTACTTC,CASSDASGGWEQYF
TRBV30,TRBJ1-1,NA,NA,TGTGCCTGGAGTGCGCTACGTAAGGGTATCGAAGCTTTCTTT,CAWSALRKGIEAFF
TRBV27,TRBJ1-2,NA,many,TGTGCCAGCAGCCAGGGGCGAACGTATGGCTACACCTTC,CASSQGRTYGYTF
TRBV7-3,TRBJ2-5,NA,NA,TGTGCCAGCAGTTCCTTGACGACTGGGTACCAAGAGACCCAGTACTTC,CASSSLTTGYQETQYF
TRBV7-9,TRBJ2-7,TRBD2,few,TGTGCCAGCAGCGATGGGACTAGCGGGCTCTCCTACGAGCAGTACTTC,CASSDGTSGLSYEQYF
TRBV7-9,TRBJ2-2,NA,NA,TGTGCCAGCAGTCCAGACACCACCGGGGAGCTGTTTTTT,CASSPDTTGELFF
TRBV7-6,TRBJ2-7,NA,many,TGTGCCAGCAGCCTTAGTGGATTGTCGGGCGAGCAGTACTTC,CASSLSGLSGEQYF
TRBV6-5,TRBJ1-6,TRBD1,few,TGTGCCACCAGAGACAGGGCCAATTCACCCCTCCACTTT,CATRDRANSPLHF